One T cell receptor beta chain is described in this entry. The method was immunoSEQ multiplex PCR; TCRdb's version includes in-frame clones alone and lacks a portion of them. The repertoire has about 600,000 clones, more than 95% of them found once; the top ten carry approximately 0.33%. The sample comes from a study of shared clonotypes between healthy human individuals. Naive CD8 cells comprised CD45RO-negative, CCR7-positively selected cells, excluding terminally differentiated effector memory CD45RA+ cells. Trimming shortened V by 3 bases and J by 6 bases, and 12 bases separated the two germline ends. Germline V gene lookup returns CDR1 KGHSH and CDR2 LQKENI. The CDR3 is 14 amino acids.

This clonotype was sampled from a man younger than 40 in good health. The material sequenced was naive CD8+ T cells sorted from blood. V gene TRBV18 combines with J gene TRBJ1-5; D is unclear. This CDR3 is CASSPGASAQPQHF. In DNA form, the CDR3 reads TGTGCCAGCTCACCCGGTGCATCAGCTCAGCCCCAGCATTTT.